What follows describes a single T cell receptor beta chain. TCRdb keeps only in-frame clones here, not all; method: immunoSEQ multiplex PCR. The sample records 250,000 to 300,000 clones, roughly 90% being singletons. This specimen comes from a study of blood T cell repertoires in COVID-19. Looking at the study overall: The study drew acute and convalescent COVID-19 samples from the United States, Italy and Spain. In each case, the material was cDNA or gDNA derived from T cells, B-cell-depleted T cells, or PBMCs.

The CDR3 consists of 14 residues. V lost 0 bases and J lost 4, with 9 bases in between. The germline V gene encodes CDR1 LGHNT and CDR2 FRNRAP. Recruitment covered under 25 US areas and drew participants whose ages spanned about 18 to 89 years. Two negative PCRs, clearance, or symptom resolution characterized the recovered Cohort 3 donors. Material for sequencing was PBMCs or T cells enriched from blood (not recorded which). This TCR derives from a woman under 40 who had recovered from COVID-19. The chain employs TRBV12-5 and TRBJ1-1; D is unclear. The CDR3 nucleotides read TGTGCTAGTGGTTTGGTCCCAGAGGGCACTGAAGCTTTCTTT. This sequence encodes CASGLVPEGTEAFF.